This T cell receptor (beta chain) derives from a study of blood T cell repertoires in COVID-19. Whole-study context: PBMCs, B-cell-depleted T cells, or T cells provided the cDNA or gDNA that made up the material.

This CDR3 contains 16 residues. J gave up 8 bases and V 1 base, and 10 bases lay outside the gene matches. Germline CDR1 and CDR2: SGHAT and FQNNGV. Source study methods: Scientists estimated how many nucleated cells there were by amplifying reference gene primers. Libraries were prepared by immunoSEQ multiplex PCR; TCRdb keeps only in-frame clonotypes and omits some of them. V and J calls and clone size are given by that table; D and trimming were obtained from the DNA. The sample yields 300,000 to 450,000 clones, roughly 87% seen once. Sequencing used peripheral blood. The V gene is TRBV11-2, the J gene TRBJ2-1; 8 bases are a match to TRBD2. The receptor was derived from a woman in her sixties with COVID-19, enrolled during active disease. The CDR3 region has the DNA TGTGCCAGCAGCTTAGGCGGGGCAGGGACTAGGGATGAGCAGTTCTTC. It yields the protein CASSLGGAGTRDEQFF.